The 22 T cell receptor beta chains below were found in one sample sequenced in a study of response to subunit inactivated influenza vaccine. Using its own MiXCR run on the RT-PCR reads, TCRdb lists one record per CDR3 protein. The data show around 300,000 distinct CDR3 sequences, roughly 20% seen once. This specimen consisted of PBMCs from blood, obtained less than 22 months after vaccination. Receptor source: a man in his fifties or sixties who received an inactivated influenza vaccine.

V gene TRBV18 combines with J gene TRBJ2-7, with 7 bases aligning to TRBD2. The CDR3 consists of 14 residues. V was clipped by 1 base and J by 3 bases; unmatched bases: 3. Germline V gives CDR1 KGHSH, CDR2 LQKENI. The CDR3 DNA follows: TGTGCCAGCTCACCACGGCGGGAGAGCTACGAGCAGTACTTC. Encoded protein: CASSPRRESYEQYF.

This chain links TRBV7-2 with TRBJ1-6; the D is unclear. The germline V gene encodes CDR1 SGHTA and CDR2 FQGNSA. The CDR3 has 13 residues. Trimming took off 5 bases at V and 11 bases at J, with 13 bases between the two ends. CDR3 loop: CASSPNNGTPLHF. The CDR3 DNA is TGTGCCAGCAGCCCCAATAATGGAACACCCCTCCACTTT. Based on the CDR3 plus reference TRBV7-2 and TRBJ1-6, the full variable domain is GAGVSQSPSNKVTEKGKDVELRCDPISGHTALYWYRQSLGQGLEFLIYFQGNSAPDKSGLPSDRFSAERTGGSVSTLTIQRTQQEDSAVYLCASSPNNGTPLHFGNGTRLTVT.

Only a few counts were recorded for this clonotype. The chain couples TRBV11-2 to TRBJ1-1; 9 bases fit TRBD1. This CDR3 has 19 amino acids. Trimming took 3 bases from V and 0 from J; bases not matched to a gene: 14. CDR1 and CDR2 from the germline V gene are SGHAT and FQNNGV. CDR3 sequence reads: CASSFRVTGGMGMNTEAFF. In DNA form, the CDR3 reads TGTGCCAGCAGCTTTCGCGTGACAGGGGGAATGGGAATGAACACTGAAGCTTTCTTT.

This clonotype was counted a single time. This rearrangement joins TRBV6-2 or TRBV6-3 to TRBJ2-7, with D perhaps TRBD1 (6 bases). The CDR3 is made up of 15 amino acids. V was cut by 5 bases and J by 0 bases, with 14 bases left in between. Germline loops: CDR1 MNHEY, CDR2 SVGEGT. The CDR3 spells CASSPDRLLSYEQYF. CDR3 nucleotide sequence: TGTGCCAGCAGTCCTGACAGGCTACTCTCCTACGAGCAGTACTTC.

This clonotype was seen only a few times. The chain is built from TRBV27 and TRBJ2-7; D is uncertain. Germline CDR1 reads MNHEY; CDR2 reads SMNVEV (reference sequence). V lost 0 bases and J 2 bases, leaving 5 bases between the germline ends. The CDR3 is 13 amino acids. CDR3 loop: CASSLSTAYEQYF. The CDR3 nucleotides read TGTGCCAGCAGTTTATCGACTGCCTACGAGCAGTACTTC.

The chain has TRBV18 and TRBJ1-1; no reliable D call. Trimming took 2 bases from V and 11 from J, leaving 24 bases between them. CDR1 is KGHSH and CDR2 is LQKENI in the germline V gene. The CDR3 spans 16 residues. CDR3: CASSPTPQGIGEDAFF. The CDR3 DNA sequence: TGTGCCAGCTCACCAACACCCCAAGGGATCGGGGAGGATGCTTTCTTT.

This clonotype was counted a few times. The chain has TRBV6-2 or TRBV6-3 and TRBJ1-3, with D perhaps matching TRBD1 (5 bases). V lost 5 bases and J 0 bases, leaving 14 bases between the germline ends. The CDR3 is 16 residues long. The germline CDR1 and CDR2 sequences are MNHEY and SVGEGT. The CDR3 loop is CASSMRDRSSGNTIYF. DNA for the CDR3: TGTGCCAGCAGTATGCGGGACCGGAGCTCTGGAAACACCATATATTTT.

This clonotype was seen a handful of times. Here the CDR3 DNA reads TGTGCCAGCAGTTTAACCCAGCGGATGCACAATGAGCAGTTCTTC. Amino acids: CASSLTQRMHNEQFF. The chain links TRBV12-3 or TRBV12-4 to TRBJ2-1; D may be TRBD2 (5 bases). The CDR3 spans 15 residues. Trimming cost V 2 bases and J 5 bases, with 13 bases left between them.

This clonotype has a handful of counts. This chain joins TRBV7-8 and TRBJ2-7; 8 nucleotides line up with TRBD2. Germline values: CDR1 SGHVS, CDR2 FQNEAQ. The CDR3 runs to 16 residues. The junction had 5 bases not matched to a gene; V was cut back by 1 base and J by 0 bases. In nucleotides, the CDR3 is TGTGCCAGCAGCTTAGTTTTCAGCGGGAGCTCCTACGAGCAGTACTTC. Amino acids: CASSLVFSGSSYEQYF.

On this clonotype itself: The junction differs from germline at one of its ends, possibly a read error. This chain connects TRBV20-1 to TRBJ1-1; D unresolved. The CDR3 has 12 residues. Germline loops: CDR1 DFQATT, CDR2 SNEGSKA (reference sequence). This chain's CDR3 is CSARAGNTEAFF. CDR3 DNA sequence: TGCAGTGCTCGCGCGGGGAACACTGAAGCCTTCTTT.

The table lists this clonotype with a few counts. The rearrangement uses TRBV27 and TRBJ2-3; D not resolved. This CDR3 is 16 amino acids long. V lost 5 bases and J lost 3, with 18 bases in between. Germline loops: CDR1 MNHEY, CDR2 SMNVEV (reference sequence). Here the CDR3 reads CASSLLAGRMTDTQYF. DNA for the CDR3: TGTGCCAGCAGTCTCCTGGCCGGGCGGATGACAGATACGCAGTATTTT.

This clonotype was detected ten times or more. The chain combines TRBV5-6 with TRBJ1-2; 10 bases are a match to TRBD1. V lost 4 bases, J lost 3 bases, and 6 bases stayed unmatched. In germline, CDR1 is SGHDT, CDR2 YYEEEE. The CDR3 loop spans 15 amino acids. CDR3 amino acids: CASSKMTGGYYGYTF. CDR3 DNA: TGTGCCAGCAGCAAAATGACAGGGGGCTACTATGGCTACACCTTC.

The rearrangement links TRBV20-1 to TRBJ2-5; tentative D call: TRBD1 (5 bases). Germline V CDR1 and CDR2: DFQATT, SNEGSKA (reference sequence). There are 14 residues in the CDR3. Trimming took off 8 bases at V and 2 bases at J, with 18 bases between the two ends. As DNA, the CDR3 is TGCAGTCTTAAAAGTGGGTCAGGGCAAGAGACCCAGTACTTC. This sequence encodes CSLKSGSGQETQYF.

The chain links TRBV6-1 to TRBJ1-5; D gene ambiguous. Germline lookup yields CDR1 MNHNS and CDR2 SASEGT. The CDR3 length is 15 residues. Trimming took 6 bases from V and 0 from J, leaving 12 bases between them. The CDR3 protein is CASRARVYSNQPQHF. The CDR3 bases are TGTGCCAGCAGGGCCCGGGTCTATAGCAATCAGCCCCAGCATTTT.

The chain recombines TRBV19 with TRBJ1-6, with TRBD1 matching over 9 bases. Germline CDR1 and CDR2: LNHDA and SQIVND (reference sequence). Trimming took 7 bases from V and 7 from J; bases not matched to a gene: 5. The CDR3 spans 14 residues. DNA of the CDR3: TGTGCCAGTACGAGGGACAGGGCGAATTCACCCCTCCACTTT. Translated: CASTRDRANSPLHF.

A few counts support this clonotype. The chain employs TRBV7-9 and TRBJ2-1; D is possibly TRBD1 (6 bases). V was cut by 1 base and J by 10 bases, with 8 bases left in between. The CDR3 spans 12 residues. The germline CDR1 and CDR2 sequences are SEHNR and FQNEAQ (reference sequence). For the CDR3, the DNA is TGTGCCAGCAGCTTAGTGACAGGAGAGCAGTTCTTC. It is translated as CASSLVTGEQFF.

The rearrangement joins TRBV4-3 to TRBJ2-1, with 7 bases that match TRBD1. Trimming removed 4 bases from V and 4 bases from J; junction bases left unmatched: 10. The germline V gene has CDR1 LGHNA and CDR2 YSLEER. The CDR3 is made up of 16 amino acids. CDR3 coding DNA: TGCGCCAGCAGCCTGTTTGGAGAACAGGGGTACAATGAGCAGTTCTTC. This translates into CASSLFGEQGYNEQFF.

This sequence joins TRBV5-1 and TRBJ1-2; D is undetermined. Germline V gives CDR1 SGHRS, CDR2 YFSETQ. Deletions cut 5 bases from V and 1 base from J, with 6 bases between. The CDR3 contains 12 residues. The CDR3 here is CASRAYNYGYTF. CDR3 nucleotide sequence: TGCGCCAGCAGGGCCTATAACTATGGCTACACCTTC.

This clonotype was seen a few times. The CDR3 protein is CASSPVRVTYGYTF. The CDR3 region has the DNA TGTGCCAGCAGTCCAGTGAGGGTCACGTATGGCTACACCTTC. The chain couples TRBV6-2 or TRBV6-3 to TRBJ1-2; no definite D call. Trimming took off 5 bases at V and 5 bases at J, with 15 bases between the two ends. The germline gives CDR1 MNHEY, CDR2 SVGEGT. CDR3 length: 14 residues.

The CDR3, as DNA: TGTGCCAGCAGCCTCGGTGGGAAGAATGAAAAACTGTTTTTT. This translates into CASSLGGKNEKLFF. V is TRBV3-1 and J is TRBJ1-4; D ambiguous. There are 14 residues in the CDR3. V was shortened by 4 bases and J by 5 bases, with 11 bases between the two germline ends. Germline CDR1 and CDR2: LGHDT and YNNKEL (reference sequence). Using reference TRBV3-1 and TRBJ1-4 for the parts outside the CDR3, the full variable domain is DTAVSQTPKYLVTQMGNDKSIKCEQNLGHDTMYWYKQDSKKFLKIMFSYNNKELIINETVPNRFSPKSPDKAHLNLHINSLELGDSAVYFCASSLGGKNEKLFFGSGTQLSVL.

The chain couples TRBV12-3 or TRBV12-4 to TRBJ2-1; no reliable D call. This CDR3 is built from 12 residues. V was trimmed by 4 bases and J by 10 bases, leaving 11 bases between them. This chain's CDR3 is CASSYTVREQFF. CDR3 in DNA: TGTGCCAGCAGTTACACGGTACGGGAGCAGTTCTTC.

This clonotype was seen only a few times. The V call is TRBV6-1, the J call TRBJ1-4; the D is unclear. This CDR3 spans 15 amino acids. Trimming pared 5 bases from V and 7 bases from J, leaving 17 bases between. Germline CDR1 is MNHNS and CDR2 is SASEGT. For the CDR3, the DNA is TGTGCCAGCAGTCCTTGGTCGGGCCTCCCTGAAAAACTGTTTTTT. It is translated as CASSPWSGLPEKLFF.